This TCR beta chain emerged from a study of cytomegalovirus exposure and HLA in healthy donors. Study-level information: Among the approximately 400 genotyped donors, 81% were placed in the Caucasian-associated ancestry cluster. Study conclusions and caveats: Looking again later, the authors saw that most CMV-associated TCR beta chains seemed HLA-restricted. Accurate prediction of HLA-A and HLA-B alleles (for most subjects) was reportedly achieved from TCR beta sequences.

Each donor's status was that of a healthy bone marrow donor. In this sample, this clone turned up a few times. The antigen is unknown. Researchers ran the PCR with 60 Vbeta and 13 Jbeta primers. Here immunoSEQ multiplex PCR was the method, and the copy in TCRdb shows in-frame clones only, minus some. Of some 110,000 clones in the sample, around 85% were seen once. The clonotype comes from a man younger than 40 in good health and CMV-seronegative. Sequencing was performed on PBMCs.

CDR3 coding DNA: TGCGCCAGCAGAATCAAGGGACAGGGGGCGGACGAGCAGTACTTC. Encoded protein: CASRIKGQGADEQYF. This rearrangement joins TRBV5-1 to TRBJ2-7; 12 nucleotides match TRBD1. The CDR3 loop spans 15 amino acids. The V gene end was trimmed by 5 bases and the J gene end by 5 bases; junction bases not matched to a gene: 8. Germline loops: CDR1 SGHRS, CDR2 YFSETQ.